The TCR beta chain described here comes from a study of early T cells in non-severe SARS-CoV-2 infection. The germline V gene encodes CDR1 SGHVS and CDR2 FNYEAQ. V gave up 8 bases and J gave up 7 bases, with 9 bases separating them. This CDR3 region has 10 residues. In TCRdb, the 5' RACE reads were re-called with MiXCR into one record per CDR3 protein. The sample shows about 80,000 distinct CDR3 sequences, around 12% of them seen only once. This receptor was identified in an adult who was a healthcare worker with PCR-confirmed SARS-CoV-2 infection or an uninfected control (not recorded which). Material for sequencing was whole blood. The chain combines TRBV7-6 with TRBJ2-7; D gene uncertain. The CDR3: CASLPREQYF. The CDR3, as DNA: TGTGCCAGCCTCCCGAGGGAGCAGTACTTC.